The sequence of this TCR beta chain was determined in a study of CD4 T cells in relation to SARS-CoV-2 and coronaviruses (dated by TCRdb to about 2021). Study-level background: In the ViraFEST assay, PBMCs were grown with antigen for roughly ten days, and TCR beta CDR3s were then sequenced to identify antigen-specific clonal expansions. Samples from three pre-COVID donors and the naive versus memory experiments were sequenced with the Adaptive Biotechnologies TCR-sequencing kit; other data were Illumina-based. An HIV-1 Nef peptide pool or a no-peptide culture served as the negative reference condition. At the level of individual TCR clonotypes, the study measured memory CD4+ T cell crossreactivity between SARS-CoV-2 spike protein and common cold coronavirus spike proteins. Patient-derived lymphoblastoid cell lines were used to map the HLA restriction of shared crossreactive spike epitopes. For other donors in the study, expansion assays were sequenced with a different, Illumina-based TCR-beta assay. Beyond this particular receptor, the publication reports: Crossreactive clones showed significantly weaker SARS-CoV-2-driven expansion than monoreactive clones, consistent with antigenic imprinting. Crossreactivity analysis centred on spike protein, so crossreactivity against other viral proteins was not assessed. The study was limited by small numbers of patients and tested TCRs. No donor contributed both pre-pandemic and post-infection samples, which limited tracing the source of pre-existing responses. Roughly 64% of donors had memory CD4+ clonotypes that crossrecognized SARS-CoV-2 and at least one common cold coronavirus spike.

Libraries were constructed by the immunoSEQ multiplex PCR assay. On the study's bioinformatics: During preprocessing, nonproductive sequences were removed, along with CDR3s that did not begin with C, did not end with F or W, or were shorter than 7 amino acids. The MANAFEST web app identified antigen-specific clonotypes based on expansion compared with the reference and other culture wells. A clone counted as positive if significantly expanded in 2 of 3 replicate wells versus the reference culture at FDR below 0.05. A further requirement for positive clones was significant expansion compared with all other tandem wells, along with an odds ratio above 5. Pairwise Levenshtein distance, computed with the stringdist R package after three terminal residues were trimmed from each end, was used as the measure of CDR3 homology. The clones in this table, taken by TCRdb from immuneACCESS, are in-frame only. Not every clone is retained; where verified, under half of the shortfall comes from an unresolved V gene, and the cause of the rest is unknown. V, J and clone size are those of that table, while D and trimming were read from the DNA. A total of 20,000 or so clones appear in this sample, approximately 82% of them only once. The ten most abundant clones make up 29% of the sample.

CD4+ T cells from unexposed donors were collected before the COVID-19 pandemic (2011-2018). The EasySep CD4+ T cell isolation kit was used to isolate CD4+ T cells once the cultures had run for roughly eleven days. As cell numbers permitted, CD4+ T cells from unexposed donors were tested for reactivity to SARS-CoV-2 S and N and to four common cold coronavirus spike pools. About 1.8 million PBMCs per well were cultured in IMDM with roughly 5% human AB serum and approximately 10 IU/ml IL-2. Half of the culture medium was replaced with fresh IL-2-containing medium on days 3 and 7. Triplicate replicate wells were generally used for each peptide culture condition. Leukapheresis product for the unexposed donors was purchased commercially. PBMCs were isolated from leukapheresis product or whole blood by Ficoll-Paque PLUS gradient centrifugation. PBMCs were either cryopreserved at -140 degrees C or used fresh in the expansion assay. The QIAamp Micro DNA Kit was used to extract genomic DNA from the CD4+ T cells.

Trimming removed 6 bases from V and 5 bases from J, leaving 13 bases between the germline ends. CDR1 SNHLY and CDR2 FYNNEI were looked up in the germline V gene. The CDR3 runs 13 amino acids, cysteine and phenylalanine included. Only the CDR3 region is kept as DNA, spanning 39 bases read in frame from base 1. Remarks on this clone: The antigen this receptor binds is unknown. It has no much larger one-base neighbor in the sample; base qualities were not kept.

Recombination joined TRBV2 with TRBJ1-1, and possibly TRBD1, on 6 matching bases. The sequencing input was CD4+ T cells from PBMCs, cultured in vitro. The sequence was obtained from a human donor in good health. The nucleotides are TGTGCCAGCAGAGGGACATTCAGTACTGAAGCTTTCTTT. Translated, it gives CASRGTFSTEAFF.